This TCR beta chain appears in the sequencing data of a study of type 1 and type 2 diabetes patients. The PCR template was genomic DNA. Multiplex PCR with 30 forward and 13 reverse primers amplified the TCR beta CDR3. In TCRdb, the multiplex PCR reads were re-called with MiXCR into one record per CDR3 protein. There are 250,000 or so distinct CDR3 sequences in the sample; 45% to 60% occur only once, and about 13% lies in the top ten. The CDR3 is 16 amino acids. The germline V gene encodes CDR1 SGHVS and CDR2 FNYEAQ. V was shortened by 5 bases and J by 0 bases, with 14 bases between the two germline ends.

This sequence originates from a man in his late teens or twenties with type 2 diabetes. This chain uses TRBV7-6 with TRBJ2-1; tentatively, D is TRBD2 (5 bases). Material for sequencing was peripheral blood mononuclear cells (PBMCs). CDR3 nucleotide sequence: TGTGCCAGCAGCCCCGAGGACGGGAACTCCTACAATGAGCAGTTCTTC. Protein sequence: CASSPEDGNSYNEQFF. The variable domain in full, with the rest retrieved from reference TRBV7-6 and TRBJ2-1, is GAGVSQSPRYKVTKRGQDVALRCDPISGHVSLYWYRQALGQGPEFLTYFNYEAQQDKSGLPNDRFSAERPEGSISTLTIQRTEQRDSAMYRCASSPEDGNSYNEQFFGPGTRLTVL.